This TCR beta chain is from a study of blood T cell repertoires in COVID-19 (dated by TCRdb to 2018 to 2021). Broadly, across the study: Samples covering the acute and convalescent phases of COVID-19 were provided by collaborators in the United States, Italy and Spain. The repertoires were released in a freely available public database intended as a resource for research on the immune response to SARS-CoV-2. Samples were obtained from the ongoing ImmuneRACE study (first 160 participants) and from about 1,300 subjects provided by 6 global collaborators. The material from the prospective study consisted of cDNA or gDNA derived from T cells, B-cell-depleted T cells, or PBMCs. HLA class I and class II types, where available, came from metadata supplied by the sample provider rather than from assay-based typing. Sample metadata almost always included a de-identified subject ID, COVID-19 status, age in years and sex. Deeply sampled blood TCRbeta repertoires from subjects exposed to, actively infected with, or recovered from COVID-19 were included in the dataset. Beyond this particular receptor, the publication reports: The amount of clinical and demographic metadata varied by source and participant and was provided uncurated.

There are a few counts of this clone. No antigen is known for it. No much larger clonotype is one base removed from it; base qualities were not supplied. V drops 6 bases and J drops 2 bases, leaving 9 bases in between. Looking up the germline V gene yields CDR1 SQVTM and CDR2 ANQGSEA. CDR3 length: 12 amino acids, cysteine to phenylalanine. The DNA shown is the 36-base CDR3, in frame from base 1. Each collaborating institution followed its own protocols to collect whole blood in K2EDTA tubes. Collaborator samples were shipped for TCRbeta analysis as frozen whole blood, isolated PBMCs, or DNA extracted from either sample type. The immunoSEQ Assay, a bias-controlled multiplex PCR, was used to amplify TCRbeta CDR3 regions from genomic DNA. The paper's data handling went like this. The number of nucleated cells in each sample was estimated by amplification of reference gene primers within the assay. Sequence reads were collapsed and filtered to measure the absolute abundance of every unique TCRbeta CDR3 rearrangement. For each sample, productive Simpson clonality was calculated by taking the square root of Simpson's diversity index across productive rearrangements. Imported from immuneACCESS, the table was reduced by TCRdb to in-frame sequences with V and J called. These copies leave out some clones; in studies compared against another copy, an unresolved V gene accounts for under half, and the cause of the remainder is not known. The DNA gave D and trimming, while V, J and clone size come from that table. This sample holds 150,000 to 190,000 clones; around 74% were observed only once. The ten largest clonotypes hold less than 4.5% of the sample.

Sequences were obtained from peripheral blood. This receptor was obtained from a woman over 75 with acute or convalescent COVID-19. The rearranged chain carries TRBV29-1 and TRBJ2-3; confidence is insufficient to name the D gene. The CDR3 amino acid sequence is: CSVWAPTDTQYF. The nucleotides read TGCAGCGTGTGGGCTCCCACAGATACGCAGTATTTT.